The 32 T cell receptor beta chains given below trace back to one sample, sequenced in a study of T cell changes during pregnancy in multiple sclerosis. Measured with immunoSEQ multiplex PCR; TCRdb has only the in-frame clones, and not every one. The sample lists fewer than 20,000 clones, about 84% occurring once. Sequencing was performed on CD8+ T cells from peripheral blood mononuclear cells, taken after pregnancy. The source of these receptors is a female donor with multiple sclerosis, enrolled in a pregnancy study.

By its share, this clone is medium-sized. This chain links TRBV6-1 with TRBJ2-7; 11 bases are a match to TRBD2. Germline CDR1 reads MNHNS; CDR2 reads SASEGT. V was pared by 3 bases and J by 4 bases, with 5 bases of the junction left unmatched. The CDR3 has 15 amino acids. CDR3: CASSEASGGSYEQYF. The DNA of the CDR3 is TGTGCCAGCAGTGAGGCTAGCGGGGGGTCTTACGAGCAGTACTTC.

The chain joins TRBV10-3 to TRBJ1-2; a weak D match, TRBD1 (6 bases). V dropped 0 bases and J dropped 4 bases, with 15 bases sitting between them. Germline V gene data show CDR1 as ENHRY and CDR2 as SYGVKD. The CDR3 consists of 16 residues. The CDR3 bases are TGTGCCATCAGTGAGTCGACAGGACAACAAATCTATGGCTACACCTTC. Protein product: CAISESTGQQIYGYTF.

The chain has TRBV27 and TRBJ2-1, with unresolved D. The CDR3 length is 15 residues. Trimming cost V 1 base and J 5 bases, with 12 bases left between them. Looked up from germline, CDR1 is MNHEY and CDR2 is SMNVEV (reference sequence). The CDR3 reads CASSLFENPHNEQFF. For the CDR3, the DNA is TGTGCCAGCAGTTTATTCGAGAACCCACACAATGAGCAGTTCTTC.

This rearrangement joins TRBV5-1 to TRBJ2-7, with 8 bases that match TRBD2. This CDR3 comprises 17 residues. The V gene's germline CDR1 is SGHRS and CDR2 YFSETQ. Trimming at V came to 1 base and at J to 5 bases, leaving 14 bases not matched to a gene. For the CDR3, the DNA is TGCGCCAGCAGCTTGTCGGGCGGGAGGCCCCTCCTGGACGAGCAGTACTTC. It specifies CASSLSGGRPLLDEQYF.

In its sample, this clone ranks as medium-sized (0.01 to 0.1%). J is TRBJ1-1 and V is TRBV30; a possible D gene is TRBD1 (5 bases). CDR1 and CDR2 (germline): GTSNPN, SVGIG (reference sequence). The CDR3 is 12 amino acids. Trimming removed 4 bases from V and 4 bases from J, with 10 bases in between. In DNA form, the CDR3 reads TGTGCCTGGAACGGGGGGGGCACTGAAGCTTTCTTT. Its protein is CAWNGGGTEAFF. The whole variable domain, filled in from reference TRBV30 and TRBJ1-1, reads SQTIHQWPATLVQPVGSPLSLECTVEGTSNPNLYWYRQAAGRGLQLLFYSVGIGQISSEVPQNLSASRPQDRQFILSSKKLLLSDSGFYLCAWNGGGTEAFFGQGTRLTVV.

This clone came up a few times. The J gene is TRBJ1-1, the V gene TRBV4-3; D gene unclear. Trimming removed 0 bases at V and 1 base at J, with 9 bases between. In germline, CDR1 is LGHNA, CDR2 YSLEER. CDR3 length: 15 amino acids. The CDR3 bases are TGCGCCAGCAGCCAAGATCAAGCGGGGAACACTGAAGCTTTCTTT. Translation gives CASSQDQAGNTEAFF.

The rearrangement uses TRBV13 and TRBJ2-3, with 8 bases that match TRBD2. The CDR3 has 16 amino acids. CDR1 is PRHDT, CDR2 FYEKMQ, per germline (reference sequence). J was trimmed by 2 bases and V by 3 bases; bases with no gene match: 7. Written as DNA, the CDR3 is TGTGCCAGCAGCTTGGGGCGGGGGGCCTCCACAGATACGCAGTATTTT. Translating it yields CASSLGRGASTDTQYF.

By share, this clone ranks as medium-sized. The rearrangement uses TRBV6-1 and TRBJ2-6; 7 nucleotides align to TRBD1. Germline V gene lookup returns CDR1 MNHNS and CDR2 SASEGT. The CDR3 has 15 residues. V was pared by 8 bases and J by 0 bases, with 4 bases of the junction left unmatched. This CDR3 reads CASGQVRSGANVLTF. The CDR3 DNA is TGTGCCAGCGGACAGGTCCGCTCTGGGGCCAACGTCCTGACTTTC.

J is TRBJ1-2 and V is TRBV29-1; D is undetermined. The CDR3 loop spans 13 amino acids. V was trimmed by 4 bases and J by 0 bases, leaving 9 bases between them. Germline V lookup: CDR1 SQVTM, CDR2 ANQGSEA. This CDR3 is CSVVAGTNYGYTF. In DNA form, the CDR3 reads TGCAGCGTTGTTGCCGGTACTAACTATGGCTACACCTTC.

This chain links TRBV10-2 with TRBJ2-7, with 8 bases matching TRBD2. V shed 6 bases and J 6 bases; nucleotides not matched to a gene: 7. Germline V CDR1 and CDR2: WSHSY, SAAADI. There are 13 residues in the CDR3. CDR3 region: CASSPGGGFEQYF. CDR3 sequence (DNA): TGCGCCAGCAGCCCCGGGGGGGGGTTCGAGCAGTACTTC.

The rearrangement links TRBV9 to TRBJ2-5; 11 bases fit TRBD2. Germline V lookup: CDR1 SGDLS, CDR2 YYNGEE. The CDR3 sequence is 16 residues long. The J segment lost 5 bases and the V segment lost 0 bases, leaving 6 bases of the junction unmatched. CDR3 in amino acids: CASSVGHSGRAETQYF. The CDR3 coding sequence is TGTGCCAGCAGCGTAGGCCATAGCGGGAGGGCTGAGACCCAGTACTTC.

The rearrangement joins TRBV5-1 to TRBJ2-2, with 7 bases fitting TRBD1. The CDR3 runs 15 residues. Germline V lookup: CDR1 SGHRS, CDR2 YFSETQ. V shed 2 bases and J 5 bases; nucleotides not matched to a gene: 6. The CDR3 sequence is CASSFNRDRTGELFF. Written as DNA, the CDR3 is TGCGCCAGCAGCTTCAACCGGGACAGAACCGGGGAGCTGTTTTTT.

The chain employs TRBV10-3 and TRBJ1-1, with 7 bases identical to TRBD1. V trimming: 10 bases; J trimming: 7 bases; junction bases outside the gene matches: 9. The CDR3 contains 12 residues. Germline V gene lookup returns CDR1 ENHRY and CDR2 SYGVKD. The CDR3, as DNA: TGTGCCACCGTCGACAGGGCGGATGAAGCTTTCTTT. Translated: CATVDRADEAFF.

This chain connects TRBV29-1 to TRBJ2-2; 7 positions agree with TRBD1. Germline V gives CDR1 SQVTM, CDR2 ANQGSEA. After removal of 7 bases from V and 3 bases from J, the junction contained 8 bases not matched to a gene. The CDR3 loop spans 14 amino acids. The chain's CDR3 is CSGTTGDHTGELFF. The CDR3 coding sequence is TGCAGCGGTACCACAGGGGATCACACCGGGGAGCTGTTTTTT.

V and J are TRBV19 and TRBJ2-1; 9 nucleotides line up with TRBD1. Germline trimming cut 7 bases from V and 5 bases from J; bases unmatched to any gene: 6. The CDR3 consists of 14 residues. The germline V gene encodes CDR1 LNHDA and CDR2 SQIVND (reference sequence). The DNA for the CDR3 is TGTGCCAGTATCTCCGGGACAGGGAACAATGAGCAGTTCTTC. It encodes CASISGTGNNEQFF.

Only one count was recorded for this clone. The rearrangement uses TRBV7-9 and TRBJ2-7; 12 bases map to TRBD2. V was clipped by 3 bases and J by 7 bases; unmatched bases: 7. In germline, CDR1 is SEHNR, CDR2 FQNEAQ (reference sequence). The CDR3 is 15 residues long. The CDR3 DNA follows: TGTGCCAGCAGCTTTCTAGCGGGAGGGCCTGAAGAGCAGTACTTC. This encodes CASSFLAGGPEEQYF.

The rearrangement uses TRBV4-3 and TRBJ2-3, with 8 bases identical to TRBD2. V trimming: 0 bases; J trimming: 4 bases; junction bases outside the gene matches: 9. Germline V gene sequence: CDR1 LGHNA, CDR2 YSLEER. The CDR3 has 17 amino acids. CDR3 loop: CASSQDGSGGHPDTQYF. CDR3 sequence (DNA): TGCGCCAGCAGCCAAGATGGGAGCGGGGGACATCCAGATACGCAGTATTTT.

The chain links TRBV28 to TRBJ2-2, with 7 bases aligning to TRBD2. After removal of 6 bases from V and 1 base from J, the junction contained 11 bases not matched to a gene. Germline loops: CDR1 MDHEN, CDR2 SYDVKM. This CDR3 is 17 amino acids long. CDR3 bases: TGTGCCAGCAGCCCCCACGGGGAGGGCCGGAACACCGGGGAGCTGTTTTTT. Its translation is CASSPHGEGRNTGELFF.

Written as DNA, the CDR3 is TGCGCCAGCAGCAATAGAGAGAACACTGAAGCTTTCTTT. Translation gives CASSNRENTEAFF. V and J are TRBV5-1 and TRBJ1-1; D gene unclear. The germline CDR1 and CDR2 sequences are SGHRS and YFSETQ. This CDR3 region has 13 residues. The V gene lost 4 bases and the J gene lost 1 base, with 8 bases spanning the gap.

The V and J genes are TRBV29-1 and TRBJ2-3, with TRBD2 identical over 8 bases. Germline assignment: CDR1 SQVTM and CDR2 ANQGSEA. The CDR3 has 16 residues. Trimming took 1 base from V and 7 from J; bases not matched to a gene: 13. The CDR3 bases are TGCAGCGTTGAAGCTCCCGGCGGGGGGAACCTTAATACGCAGTATTTT. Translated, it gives CSVEAPGGGNLNTQYF.

The CDR3 nucleotides read TGCAGCGGAACCAGGGGGAACACCGGGGAGCTGTTTTTT. Translating gives CSGTRGNTGELFF. This chain uses TRBV29-1 with TRBJ2-2; TRBD1 might be the D (6 bases). The CDR3 sequence is 13 residues long. Germline assignment: CDR1 SQVTM and CDR2 ANQGSEA. V dropped 7 bases and J dropped 1 base, with 10 bases sitting between them.

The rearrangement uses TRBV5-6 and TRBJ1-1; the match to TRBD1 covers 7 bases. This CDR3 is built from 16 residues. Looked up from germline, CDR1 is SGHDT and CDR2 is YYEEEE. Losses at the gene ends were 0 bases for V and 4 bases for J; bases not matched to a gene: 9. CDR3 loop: CASSLGGKGQTTEAFF. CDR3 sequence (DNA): TGTGCCAGCAGCTTGGGGGGGAAGGGACAGACCACTGAAGCTTTCTTT.

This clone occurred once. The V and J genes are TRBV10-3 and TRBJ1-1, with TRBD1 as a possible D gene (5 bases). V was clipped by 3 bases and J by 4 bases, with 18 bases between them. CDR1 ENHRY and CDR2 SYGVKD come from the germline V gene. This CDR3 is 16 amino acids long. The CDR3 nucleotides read TGTGCCATCAGTGATCGATTGACCGGGGGAGGCACTGAAGCTTTCTTT. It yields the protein CAISDRLTGGGTEAFF.

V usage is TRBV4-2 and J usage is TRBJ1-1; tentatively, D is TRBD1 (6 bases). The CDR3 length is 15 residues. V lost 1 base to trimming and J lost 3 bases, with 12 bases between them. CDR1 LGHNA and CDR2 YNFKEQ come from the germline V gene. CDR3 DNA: TGTGCCAGCAGCCAAGGTAGGGGGGGGGACACTGAAGCTTTCTTT. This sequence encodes CASSQGRGGDTEAFF.

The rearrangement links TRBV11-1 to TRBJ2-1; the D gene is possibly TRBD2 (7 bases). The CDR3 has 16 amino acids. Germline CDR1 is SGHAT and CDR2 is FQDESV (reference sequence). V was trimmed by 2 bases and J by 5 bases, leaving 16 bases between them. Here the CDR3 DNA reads TGTGCCAGCAGCTTATTTTGGGGGGGGGCAGACAATGAGCAGTTCTTC. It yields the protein CASSLFWGGADNEQFF.

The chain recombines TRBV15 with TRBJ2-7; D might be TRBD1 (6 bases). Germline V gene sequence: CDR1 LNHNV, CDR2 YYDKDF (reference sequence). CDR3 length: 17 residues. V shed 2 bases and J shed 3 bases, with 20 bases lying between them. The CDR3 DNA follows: TGTGCCACCAGCAGACCCTATAACAGGGTCTTGGGCTACGAGCAGTACTTC. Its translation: CATSRPYNRVLGYEQYF.

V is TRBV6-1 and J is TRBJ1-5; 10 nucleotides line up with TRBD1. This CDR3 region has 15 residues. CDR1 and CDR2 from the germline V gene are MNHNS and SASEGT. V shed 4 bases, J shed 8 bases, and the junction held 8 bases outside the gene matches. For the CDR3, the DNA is TGTGCCAGCAGTGGACAGACAGGGGGCATGGAGCCCCAGCATTTT. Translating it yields CASSGQTGGMEPQHF.

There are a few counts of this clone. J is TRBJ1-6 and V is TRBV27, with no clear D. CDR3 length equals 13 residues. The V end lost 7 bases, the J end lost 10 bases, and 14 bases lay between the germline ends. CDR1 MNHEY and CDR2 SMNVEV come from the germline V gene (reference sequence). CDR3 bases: TGTGCCAGCACGAATACGGAGGGATCACCCCTCCACTTT. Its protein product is CASTNTEGSPLHF.

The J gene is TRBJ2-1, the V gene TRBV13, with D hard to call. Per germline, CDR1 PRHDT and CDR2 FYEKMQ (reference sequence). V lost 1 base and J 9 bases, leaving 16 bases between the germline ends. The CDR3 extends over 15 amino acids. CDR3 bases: TGTGCCAGCAGCTTAGCGGAAAATCCTCGCGGTGAGCAGTTCTTC. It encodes CASSLAENPRGEQFF.

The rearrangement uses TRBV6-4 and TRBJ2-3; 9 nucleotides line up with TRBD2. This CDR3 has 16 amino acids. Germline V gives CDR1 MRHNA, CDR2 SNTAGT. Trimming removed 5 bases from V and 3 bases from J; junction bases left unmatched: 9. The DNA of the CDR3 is TGTGCCAGCAGTCGGACTAGCGAAGGGGCGACAGATACGCAGTATTTT. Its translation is CASSRTSEGATDTQYF.

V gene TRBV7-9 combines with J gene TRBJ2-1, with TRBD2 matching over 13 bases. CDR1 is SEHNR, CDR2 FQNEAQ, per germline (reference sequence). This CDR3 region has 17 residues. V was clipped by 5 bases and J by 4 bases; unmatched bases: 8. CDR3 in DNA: TGTGCCAGCAGCACTACGGGACTAGCGGGGTTTTACAATGAGCAGTTCTTC. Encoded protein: CASSTTGLAGFYNEQFF.

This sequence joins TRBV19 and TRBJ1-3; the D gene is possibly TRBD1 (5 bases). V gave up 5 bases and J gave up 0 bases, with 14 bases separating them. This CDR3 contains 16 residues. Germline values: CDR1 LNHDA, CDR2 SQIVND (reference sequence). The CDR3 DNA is TGTGCCAGTAGTGTACAAACAGGAGTCTCTGGAAACACCATATATTTT. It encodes CASSVQTGVSGNTIYF.